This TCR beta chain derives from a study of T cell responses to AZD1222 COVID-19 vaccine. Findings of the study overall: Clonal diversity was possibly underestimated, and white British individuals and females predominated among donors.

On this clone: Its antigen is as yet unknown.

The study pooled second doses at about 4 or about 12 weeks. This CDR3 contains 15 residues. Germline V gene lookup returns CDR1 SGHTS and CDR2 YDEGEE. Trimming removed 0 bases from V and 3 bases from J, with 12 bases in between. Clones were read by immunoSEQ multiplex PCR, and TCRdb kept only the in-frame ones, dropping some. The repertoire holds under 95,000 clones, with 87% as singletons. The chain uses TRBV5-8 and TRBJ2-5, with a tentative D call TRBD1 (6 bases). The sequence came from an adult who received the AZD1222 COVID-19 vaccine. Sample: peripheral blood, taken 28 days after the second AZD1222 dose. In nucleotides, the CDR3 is TGTGCCAGCAGCTTGGGGACAGACCAAAAAGAGACCCAGTACTTC. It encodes CASSLGTDQKETQYF.